These 30 T cell receptor beta chains originate from one sample sequenced in a study of CD8 T cells in ankylosing spondylitis. No antigens are known for them. TCRdb recomputed calls from the 5' RACE reads with MiXCR, one row per CDR3 protein. The table records about 540,000 distinct CDR3 sequences, approximately 11% of them present only once. Study-level results: Among TCR beta sequences, a motif of roughly 8 highly homologous variants appeared characteristic of ankylosing spondylitis blood.

The sequenced material came from blood, either unsorted or a sorted T cell fraction (not recorded which). These receptors all stem from a male donor with ankylosing spondylitis.

This clonotype showed up just a few times. The rearrangement joins TRBV5-1 to TRBJ2-5; 13 bases map to TRBD2. The CDR3 sequence is 16 residues long. Germline V lookup: CDR1 SGHRS, CDR2 YFSETQ. The junction had 9 bases not matched to a gene; V was cut back by 3 bases and J by 7 bases. DNA for the CDR3: TGCGCCAGCAGCTCAACTAGCGGGAGGGCTCAGATGACCCAGTACTTC. Translating it yields CASSSTSGRAQMTQYF.

This chain uses TRBV20-1 with TRBJ2-1, with D uncertain. CDR1 and CDR2 (germline): DFQATT, SNEGSKA (reference sequence). Between the trimmed V and J ends, which lost 4 bases and 3 bases, there was a span of 10 bases. CDR3 length: 13 residues. The CDR3 region is CSAKWTLYNEQFF. The CDR3 DNA is TGCAGTGCTAAATGGACCCTCTACAATGAGCAGTTCTTC.

A few counts support this clonotype. The chain recombines TRBV11-3 with TRBJ2-2; a weak D match, TRBD2 (5 bases). Per germline, CDR1 SGHNT and CDR2 YENEEA. This CDR3 is 15 amino acids long. V lost 5 bases to trimming and J lost 7 bases, with 17 bases between them. The CDR3: CASSPLDRAGGELFF. The CDR3 DNA is TGTGCCAGCAGCCCTCTGGACCGGGCGGGCGGGGAGCTGTTTTTT.

The chain has TRBV27 and TRBJ1-6, with no clear D. Germline V gene data show CDR1 as MNHEY and CDR2 as SMNVEV (reference sequence). Between the trimmed V and J ends, which lost 0 bases and 0 bases, there was a span of 9 bases. CDR3 length equals 17 residues. The CDR3, as DNA: TGTGCCAGCAGTTTATCCGGACGGAGCTCCTATAATTCACCCCTCCACTTT. It specifies CASSLSGRSSYNSPLHF.

The chain uses TRBV10-3 and TRBJ1-5; 11 bases align to TRBD1. The J segment lost 4 bases and the V segment lost 8 bases, leaving 4 bases of the junction unmatched. Germline lookup yields CDR1 ENHRY and CDR2 SYGVKD. The CDR3 length is 14 residues. The CDR3 DNA sequence: TGTGCCATCGGCGGGACAGGGGGAAATCAGCCCCAGCATTTT. Protein product: CAIGGTGGNQPQHF.

The sample holds many counts of this clonotype. The V and J genes are TRBV5-1 and TRBJ2-1; 7 bases line up with TRBD2. The CDR3 length is 17 residues. Per germline, CDR1 SGHRS and CDR2 YFSETQ. The J segment lost 7 bases and the V segment lost 3 bases, leaving 16 bases of the junction unmatched. The CDR3 nucleotides are TGCGCCAGCAGCTCAGGACCGGGCGCGGGAGTTGCTAATGAGCAGTTCTTC. Translation: CASSSGPGAGVANEQFF.

The chain carries TRBV20-1 and TRBJ2-1; TRBD2 matches 7 bases. With 8 bases clipped from V and 8 bases from J, the junction kept 12 bases outside the gene matches. The germline V gene has CDR1 DFQATT and CDR2 SNEGSKA (reference sequence). The CDR3 spans 13 residues. The DNA of the CDR3 is TGCAGTTATGGAGTGAATGGGGGGGATGAGCAGTTCTTC. It translates to CSYGVNGGDEQFF.

The CDR3 DNA follows: TGCAGTGCTGGGGACCCGAACACCGGGGAGCTGTTTTTT. Its protein is CSAGDPNTGELFF. The J gene is TRBJ2-2, the V gene TRBV20-1, with D perhaps assigned TRBD1 or TRBD2 (5 bases each). CDR1 DFQATT and CDR2 SNEGSKA come from the germline V gene (reference sequence). Trimming stripped 5 bases from V and 0 bases from J, with 7 bases between. CDR3 length equals 13 residues.

This clonotype was recorded a few times. This chain uses TRBV11-2 with TRBJ2-5; the match to TRBD2 covers 14 bases. CDR3 size: 15 residues. With V trimmed by 5 bases and J by 5 bases, 4 bases remained unmatched. Germline V lookup: CDR1 SGHAT, CDR2 FQNNGV. CDR3 coding DNA: TGTGCCAGCAGCATGGGACTAGCGGGAGCGGAGACCCAGTACTTC. As protein: CASSMGLAGAETQYF.

The V gene is TRBV7-9, the J gene TRBJ1-2; 8 bases agree with TRBD1. CDR3 length: 14 residues. Trimming removed 1 base from V and 6 bases from J; junction bases left unmatched: 4. CDR1 and CDR2 from the germline V gene are SEHNR and FQNEAQ (reference sequence). The CDR3 is CASSLEDRGNGYTF. For the CDR3, the DNA is TGTGCCAGCAGCTTAGAAGACAGGGGTAATGGCTACACCTTC.

This clonotype showed up just a few times. The chain recombines TRBV6-5 with TRBJ2-7; D possibly corresponds to TRBD1 (6 bases). V lost 0 bases to trimming and J lost 3 bases, with 12 bases between them. The V gene's germline CDR1 is MNHEY and CDR2 SVGAGI. CDR3 length: 15 residues. As DNA, the CDR3 is TGTGCCAGCAGTTACTCCAGGGGAGTGAACTACGAGCAGTACTTC. This sequence encodes CASSYSRGVNYEQYF.

This clonotype was counted only a few times. This chain uses TRBV7-2 with TRBJ2-1; D is undetermined. The CDR3 contains 17 residues. The V end was cut by 1 base, the J end by 2 bases, with 15 bases between. In germline, CDR1 is SGHTA, CDR2 FQGNSA. The CDR3 sequence: CASSLVGRGSAYNEQFF. DNA for the CDR3: TGTGCCAGCAGCTTAGTTGGTCGTGGCAGCGCCTACAATGAGCAGTTCTTC. Filled out from reference TRBV7-2 and TRBJ2-1, the complete variable domain reads GAGVSQSPSNKVTEKGKDVELRCDPISGHTALYWYRQSLGQGLEFLIYFQGNSAPDKSGLPSDRFSAERTGGSVSTLTIQRTQQEDSAVYLCASSLVGRGSAYNEQFFGPGTRLTVL.

This clonotype was counted at least ten times. CDR3: CASSLSTGGYEQFF. CDR3 DNA: TGCGCCAGCAGCTTGAGCACAGGGGGCTATGAGCAGTTCTTC. V gene TRBV5-1 combines with J gene TRBJ2-1; 9 bases are a match to TRBD1. The germline V gene encodes CDR1 SGHRS and CDR2 YFSETQ. CDR3 length: 14 amino acids. Germline trimming cut 1 base from V and 8 bases from J; bases unmatched to any gene: 4.

The rearrangement links TRBV10-3 to TRBJ1-5; unclear D gene. V gave up 4 bases and J gave up 4 bases, with 5 bases separating them. Germline assignment: CDR1 ENHRY and CDR2 SYGVKD. The CDR3 has 12 residues. CDR3 bases: TGTGCCATCAGTGCGGGGAATCAGCCCCAGCATTTT. Translated, it gives CAISAGNQPQHF.

This clonotype was detected many times. This chain connects TRBV7-2 to TRBJ2-3, with D unclear. V was clipped by 1 base and J by 6 bases, with 14 bases between them. Per the germline V gene, CDR1 is SGHTA and CDR2 is FQGNSA. The CDR3 runs to 15 residues. The CDR3 protein is CASSLGLRTADTQYF. The CDR3 DNA follows: TGTGCCAGCAGCTTAGGGCTTCGAACAGCGGATACGCAGTATTTT.

This clonotype occurred a few times. This chain uses TRBV29-1 with TRBJ2-5; 7 bases match TRBD1. The CDR3 has 15 residues. Trimming removed 4 bases from V and 1 base from J; junction bases left unmatched: 9. Germline CDR1 and CDR2: SQVTM and ANQGSEA. The CDR3 DNA reads as TGCAGCGTTGTCCCACACAGGGGCACCCAAGAGACCCAGTACTTC. This sequence encodes CSVVPHRGTQETQYF.

J is TRBJ2-2 and V is TRBV5-1, with TRBD2 matching over 7 bases. The CDR3 spans 17 residues. V shed 0 bases and J 5 bases; nucleotides not matched to a gene: 10. Germline V gives CDR1 SGHRS, CDR2 YFSETQ. This chain's CDR3 is CASSLGNSRGGTGELFF. The DNA of the CDR3 is TGCGCCAGCAGCTTGGGTAACAGCCGCGGGGGTACCGGGGAGCTGTTTTTT. Drawing the rest from reference TRBV5-1 and TRBJ2-2, the complete variable domain is KAGVTQTPRYLIKTRGQQVTLSCSPISGHRSVSWYQQTPGQGLQFLFEYFSETQRNKGNFPGRFSGRQFSNSRSEMNVSTLELGDSALYLCASSLGNSRGGTGELFFGEGSRLTVL.

The chain employs TRBV6-4 and TRBJ2-1; the D gene is possibly TRBD2 (5 bases). The V end lost 3 bases, the J end lost 6 bases, and 9 bases lay between the germline ends. Germline assignment: CDR1 MRHNA and CDR2 SNTAGT. CDR3 length: 13 residues. DNA of the CDR3: TGTGCCAGCAGTGATACGGGAAGCAATGAGCAGTTCTTC. Its translation: CASSDTGSNEQFF.

This clonotype occurred a few times. This chain links TRBV7-2 with TRBJ2-3; the D gene is possibly TRBD2 (5 bases). The V end was cut by 4 bases, the J end by 1 base, with 9 bases between. Germline-derived CDR1 and CDR2 are SGHTA and FQGNSA. CDR3 length: 14 residues. The CDR3 loop is CASSSLGGTDTQYF. As DNA, the CDR3 is TGTGCCAGCAGCTCTCTCGGGGGCACAGATACGCAGTATTTT.

With respect to this clonotype: The junction differs from germline at one of its ends, possibly a read error. This chain connects TRBV15 to TRBJ2-7; D perhaps matches TRBD1 (6 bases). Germline-derived CDR1 and CDR2 are LNHNV and YYDKDF (reference sequence). The CDR3 extends over 15 amino acids. The CDR3 is CATSLHRDTSYEHYF. Here the CDR3 DNA reads TGTGCCACCAGCTTGCATCGGGACACGAGCTACGAGCACTACTTC.

V usage is TRBV12-3 or TRBV12-4 and J usage is TRBJ2-7, with D unclear. The CDR3 contains 14 residues. The germline V and J ends were trimmed by 6 bases and 0 bases, with 12 bases remaining between them. The CDR3 bases are TGTGCCAGCAGCTCCACACATATCTCCTACGAGCAGTACTTC. Residues: CASSSTHISYEQYF.

There are a few counts of this clonotype. The CDR3 DNA follows: TGTGCCAGCAGCTTAGAAGGCTCTGGGTCACCCCTCCACTTT. Translating gives CASSLEGSGSPLHF. The chain uses TRBV7-2 and TRBJ1-6; D ambiguous. The V gene lost 1 base and the J gene lost 10 bases, with 11 bases spanning the gap. The CDR3 contains 14 residues. CDR1 and CDR2 (germline): SGHTA, FQGNSA. Looking up the rest from reference TRBV7-2 and TRBJ1-6 gives the full variable domain: GAGVSQSPSNKVTEKGKDVELRCDPISGHTALYWYRQSLGQGLEFLIYFQGNSAPDKSGLPSDRFSAERTGGSVSTLTIQRTQQEDSAVYLCASSLEGSGSPLHFGNGTRLTVT.

A few counts support this clonotype. The genes are TRBV7-2 and TRBJ2-2; D is possibly TRBD2 (6 bases). Germline CDR1 SGHTA, CDR2 FQGNSA. CDR3 length: 15 amino acids. Trimming pared 5 bases from V and 7 bases from J, leaving 17 bases between. The CDR3 DNA is TGTGCCAGCAGCCCCCTGAGGAGGGTGGGCGGGGAGCTGTTTTTT. Translating gives CASSPLRRVGGELFF.

The chain links TRBV30 to TRBJ2-5; D possibly corresponds to TRBD1 (5 bases). The CDR3 sequence is 15 residues long. Germline loops: CDR1 GTSNPN, CDR2 SVGIG (reference sequence). Deletions cut 4 bases from V and 5 bases from J, with 20 bases between. Written as DNA, the CDR3 is TGTGCCTGGATTCCGGAACAGGCCGGGCGGGAGACCCAGTACTTC. Residues: CAWIPEQAGRETQYF.

This clonotype was seen a handful of times. This rearrangement joins TRBV7-2 to TRBJ1-5; D possibly corresponds to TRBD1 (6 bases). The CDR3 is 14 amino acids. The V end was cut by 6 bases, the J end by 6 bases, with 15 bases between. The V gene's germline CDR1 is SGHTA and CDR2 FQGNSA. CDR3 loop: CASRPPGAAQPQHF. The CDR3 DNA reads TGTGCCAGCAGACCCCCGGGGGCCGCTCAGCCCCAGCATTTT.

In its sample, this clonotype was seen a few times. The gene calls are TRBV27 and TRBJ1-4; 8 bases map to TRBD1. Looked up from germline, CDR1 is MNHEY and CDR2 is SMNVEV (reference sequence). Trimming cost V 5 bases and J 2 bases; bases outside gene matches: 4. CDR3 length: 15 residues. The CDR3 coding sequence is TGTGCCAGCAGTGCCTACAGGGGGACTAATGAAAAACTGTTTTTT. Its translation is CASSAYRGTNEKLFF.

This clonotype has just a few counts. The gene calls are TRBV20-1 and TRBJ1-4; 7 bases line up with TRBD1. The trim removed 6 bases at V and 5 bases at J, leaving 12 bases unmatched. Germline-derived CDR1 and CDR2 are DFQATT and SNEGSKA (reference sequence). This CDR3 has 15 residues. The CDR3 loop reads CSATPGGDRNEKLFF. CDR3 in DNA: TGCAGTGCCACCCCCGGGGGGGACAGAAATGAAAAACTGTTTTTT.

The chain recombines TRBV18 with TRBJ2-4; no reliable D call. The ends were cut back, 2 bases at V and 1 base at J, with 6 bases in the middle. The germline V gene has CDR1 KGHSH and CDR2 LQKENI. The length of the CDR3 is 14 residues. The CDR3 loop reads CASSPNMAKNIQYF. CDR3 DNA sequence: TGTGCCAGCTCACCAAACATGGCCAAAAACATTCAGTACTTC.

This clonotype showed up just a few times. The chain carries TRBV7-2 and TRBJ2-5; D is uncertain. The germline V gene has CDR1 SGHTA and CDR2 FQGNSA. The V and J ends lost 4 bases and 4 bases respectively, with 10 bases between them. This CDR3 is built from 13 residues. The chain's CDR3 is CASSSASRETQYF. Written as DNA, the CDR3 is TGTGCCAGCAGCTCGGCCAGTAGAGAGACCCAGTACTTC.

As for this clonotype: The germline gene is not matched at one end of the junction; a read error may be the cause. The J gene is TRBJ2-1, the V gene TRBV29-1, with 7 nucleotides matching TRBD1. This CDR3 contains 13 residues. Per germline, CDR1 SQVTM and CDR2 ANQGSEA. The CDR3 reads CSAEVQGRNEQFF. CDR3 in DNA: TGCAGCGCTGAAGTACAGGGGCGCAATGAGCAGTTCTTC.